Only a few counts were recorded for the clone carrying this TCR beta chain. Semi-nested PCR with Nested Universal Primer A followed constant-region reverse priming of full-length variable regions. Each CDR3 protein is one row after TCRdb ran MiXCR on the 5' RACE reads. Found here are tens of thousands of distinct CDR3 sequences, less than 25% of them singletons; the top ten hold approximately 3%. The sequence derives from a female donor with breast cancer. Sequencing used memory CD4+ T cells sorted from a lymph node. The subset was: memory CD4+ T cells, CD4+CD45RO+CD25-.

CDR3 in DNA: TGCAGCGTTGGAACAGGAGGGGAAGCTTTCTTT. This sequence encodes CSVGTGGEAFF. The chain links TRBV29-1 to TRBJ1-1; D possibly corresponds to TRBD1 (5 bases). Germline values: CDR1 SQVTM, CDR2 ANQGSEA. V lost 4 bases to trimming and J lost 8 bases, with 11 bases between them. The CDR3 is 11 residues long.